This entry concerns a single T cell receptor beta chain. Original processing methods: Estimation of nucleated cell counts was performed using reference gene primer amplification. Only in-frame clones appear in the TCRdb table, and some are missing; sequencing was by immunoSEQ multiplex PCR. V and J calls and clone size are copied from that table; D and trimming were computed from the DNA. The data contain about 280,000 clones, approximately 86% of them singletons. The V and J ends lost 5 bases and 6 bases respectively, with 22 bases between them. The CDR3 is made up of 16 amino acids. The germline gives CDR1 LNHDA, CDR2 SQIVND (reference sequence). This sample is part of a study of blood T cell repertoires in COVID-19. About the research overall: Whether acute or convalescent, the COVID-19 samples came from the United States, Italy and Spain. PBMCs, B-cell-depleted T cells, or T cells provided the cDNA or gDNA that made up the material.

Material: peripheral blood. The chain couples TRBV19 to TRBJ1-1, with D hard to call. The sequence was collected from a woman aged 30 to 39 who had recovered from COVID-19. CDR3 sequence: CASSPLGGSTVAEAFF. In DNA form, the CDR3 reads TGTGCCAGTAGTCCTCTGGGAGGGTCCACAGTCGCTGAAGCTTTCTTT.